Listed here are 2 T cell receptor beta chains from one sample, sequenced in a study of blood T cell repertoires in COVID-19. Some clones are missing from TCRdb's copy, which holds only in-frame ones; the method was immunoSEQ multiplex PCR. This table has over 65,000 clones, 85% to 90% appearing once. Sequenced material: peripheral blood. The source of these receptors is a man over 45 with active COVID-19.

The chain couples TRBV7-3 to TRBJ1-5; TRBD1 is a possible D gene (5 bases). This CDR3 is 14 amino acids long. Trimming stripped 5 bases from V and 2 bases from J, with 10 bases between. Germline lookup yields CDR1 SGHTA and CDR2 FQGTGA. CDR3 sequence (DNA): TGTGCCAGCAGCCCGGGGGGGGGCAATCAGCCCCAGCATTTT. Amino acids: CASSPGGGNQPQHF.

The rearrangement links TRBV29-1 to TRBJ2-7; 9 bases agree with TRBD2. The germline V gene encodes CDR1 SQVTM and CDR2 ANQGSEA. The V gene end was trimmed by 7 bases and the J gene end by 7 bases; junction bases not matched to a gene: 8. This CDR3 comprises 12 residues. The CDR3 sequence is CSAPGSGGEQYF. In nucleotides, the CDR3 is TGCAGCGCCCCAGGGAGCGGGGGGGAGCAGTACTTC.